This entry lists 21 T cell receptor beta chains sequenced from one sample in a study of OX40 agonist ivuxolimab in advanced cancers. Libraries were built with the immunoSEQ multiplex PCR assay. TCRdb mirrors the immuneACCESS table, restricted to in-frame sequences. Some clones are absent from its copies; in checked studies, under half trace to an unresolved V gene, and the reason for the others is unknown. This sample holds roughly 32,000 clones; 60% to 85% were observed only once. Under 30% of the sample lies in the top ten. The material sequenced was CD4+ or CD8+ T cells sorted from blood, taken in a trial of the OX40 agonist ivuxolimab. These receptors all stem from an adult with an advanced solid tumor such as melanoma, head and neck, liver or kidney cancer.

This clone is labeled as medium-sized. This chain links TRBV18 with TRBJ2-1, with 9 bases that match TRBD2. CDR3 size: 17 residues. CDR1 and CDR2 (germline): KGHSH, LQKENI. The trim removed 5 bases at V and 5 bases at J, leaving 13 bases unmatched. The CDR3 here is CASSFPLSGGRDNEQFF. The CDR3 coding sequence is TGTGCCAGCTCATTCCCTCTAAGCGGGGGGCGGGACAATGAGCAGTTCTTC. Full variable domain (rest looked up from reference TRBV18 and TRBJ2-1): NAGVMQNPRHLVRRRGQEARLRCSPMKGHSHVYWYRQLPEEGLKFMVYLQKENIIDESGMPKERFSAEFPKEGPSILRIQQVVRGDSAAYFCASSFPLSGGRDNEQFFGPGTRLTVL.

This clone has just a few counts. The chain recombines TRBV7-9 with TRBJ2-1; D gene unclear. This CDR3 is 18 amino acids long. The germline gives CDR1 SEHNR, CDR2 FQNEAQ (reference sequence). V was cut by 2 bases and J by 2 bases, with 19 bases left in between. The DNA of the CDR3 is TGTGCCAGCAGCTTATCACTTACTTCCCGTTACCCCTACAATGAGCAGTTCTTC. It translates to CASSLSLTSRYPYNEQFF.

The chain uses TRBV19 and TRBJ1-6, with a weak D call TRBD1 (5 bases). V dropped 7 bases and J dropped 7 bases, with 17 bases sitting between them. Germline V CDR1 and CDR2: LNHDA, SQIVND (reference sequence). The CDR3 is 15 residues long. The CDR3 DNA reads TGTGCCAGTAATTTGGGGCAGGCGGGGAATTCACCCCTCCACTTT. Translated, it gives CASNLGQAGNSPLHF.

This chain uses TRBV6-5 with TRBJ2-7; TRBD1 is a possible D gene (6 bases). CDR1 MNHEY and CDR2 SVGAGI come from the germline V gene. With 5 bases removed from V and 1 base from J, the gap between germline ends came to 12 bases. The CDR3 runs 14 residues. The CDR3 loop is CASSTGWSSYEQYF. CDR3 sequence (DNA): TGTGCCAGCAGTACAGGGTGGAGTTCCTACGAGCAGTACTTC.

The chain combines TRBV29-1 with TRBJ1-1; tentatively, D is TRBD1 (5 bases). The germline gives CDR1 SQVTM, CDR2 ANQGSEA. The CDR3 has 13 amino acids. V lost 6 bases and J 2 bases, leaving 13 bases between the germline ends. The CDR3 protein is CSVFQGTNTEAFF. CDR3 nucleotides: TGCAGCGTATTCCAGGGAACTAACACTGAAGCTTTCTTT.

The chain combines TRBV2 with TRBJ2-7; 9 bases align to TRBD2. J was trimmed by 2 bases and V by 8 bases; bases with no gene match: 7. The CDR3 spans 14 residues. CDR1 and CDR2 (germline): SNHLY, FYNNEI. CDR3 bases: TGTGCCAGCTCTCCGGCTAGCGGGGCCTACGAGCAGTACTTC. Its protein product is CASSPASGAYEQYF.

The chain employs TRBV15 and TRBJ1-5; D may be TRBD1 (5 bases). CDR3 length equals 15 residues. Trimming removed 3 bases at V and 3 bases at J, with 12 bases between. Germline assignment: CDR1 LNHNV and CDR2 YYDKDF (reference sequence). The CDR3 DNA follows: TGTGCCACCAGCAGGTGGGGGGAGAACAATCAGCCCCAGCATTTT. It codes for CATSRWGENNQPQHF.

The chain couples TRBV5-6 to TRBJ2-3; D is unresolved. Germline CDR1 reads SGHDT; CDR2 reads YYEEEE. Deletions cut 1 base from V and 2 bases from J, with 5 bases between. This CDR3 region has 13 residues. The CDR3 loop is CASSLYYTDTQYF. DNA of the CDR3: TGTGCCAGCAGCTTGTACTACACAGATACGCAGTATTTT.

The CDR3: CASSLGGLGRTEAFF. CDR3 DNA sequence: TGCGCCAGCAGCTTGGGCGGCCTAGGGCGGACTGAAGCTTTCTTT. The chain employs TRBV5-1 and TRBJ1-1; D ambiguous. Looked up from germline, CDR1 is SGHRS and CDR2 is YFSETQ. The CDR3 loop spans 15 amino acids. The germline V and J ends were trimmed by 0 bases and 5 bases, with 14 bases remaining between them.

This chain joins TRBV5-4 and TRBJ2-7; 8 bases agree with TRBD2. Looked up from germline, CDR1 is SGHNT and CDR2 is YYREEE (reference sequence). V lost 5 bases and J lost 5; bases outside the gene matches: 12. The CDR3 totals 15 residues. As DNA, the CDR3 is TGTGCCAGCAGACGGGGGGGGACTAGAGGCCACGAGCAGTACTTC. Its protein product is CASRRGGTRGHEQYF.

The rearrangement links TRBV28 to TRBJ1-2, with TRBD1 as a possible D gene (6 bases). V shed 1 base and J shed 7 bases, with 13 bases lying between them. The CDR3 is made up of 14 amino acids. Germline CDR1 MDHEN, CDR2 SYDVKM. CDR3 sequence reads: CASSLYSQGSGYTF. CDR3 coding DNA: TGTGCCAGCAGTTTATATTCACAGGGTTCTGGCTACACCTTC.

This clone turned up a few times. The junction departs from germline at one end; a sequencing error may be responsible. V and J are TRBV28 and TRBJ1-1; D is ambiguous. The germline V gene encodes CDR1 MDHEN and CDR2 SYDVKM. This CDR3 region has 11 residues. The CDR3 DNA is TGTGCCAGCAATCCCAACGAGGGCCGCCACTTT. Protein: CASNPNEGRHF.

The chain is built from TRBV28 and TRBJ1-6; 10 bases match TRBD1. CDR1 is MDHEN, CDR2 SYDVKM, per germline. This CDR3 is built from 15 residues. V trimming: 6 bases; J trimming: 5 bases; junction bases outside the gene matches: 4. CDR3 coding DNA: TGTGCCAGCAGGGGACAGGGGAGGAATAATTCACCCCTCCACTTT. The encoded protein is CASRGQGRNNSPLHF. The variable domain in full, completed from reference TRBV28 and TRBJ1-6, reads DVKVTQSSRYLVKRTGEKVFLECVQDMDHENMFWYRQDPGLGLRLIYFSYDVKMKEKGDIPEGYSVSREKKERFSLILESASTNQTSMYLCASRGQGRNNSPLHFGNGTRLTVT.

The chain employs TRBV30 and TRBJ1-6; tentatively, D is TRBD1 (6 bases). V was cut by 4 bases and J by 7 bases, with 11 bases left in between. Germline V CDR1 and CDR2: GTSNPN, SVGIG (reference sequence). The length of the CDR3 is 13 residues. The DNA for the CDR3 is TGTGCCTGGAATCGCCAGGGGAATTCACCCCTCCACTTT. Translated, it gives CAWNRQGNSPLHF.

This rearrangement joins TRBV19 to TRBJ1-5; unclear D gene. The CDR3 has 15 residues. Germline V CDR1 and CDR2: LNHDA, SQIVND (reference sequence). Trimming stripped 4 bases from V and 1 base from J, with 11 bases between. The CDR3 DNA is TGTGCCAGTAGTAGTGGGTTGGGGAGCAATCAGCCCCAGCATTTT. Its protein is CASSSGLGSNQPQHF.

This clone was counted once. This chain joins TRBV30 and TRBJ1-1; D not resolved. The ends were cut back, 2 bases at V and 5 bases at J, with 15 bases in the middle. Germline assignment: CDR1 GTSNPN and CDR2 SVGIG (reference sequence). This CDR3 spans 14 amino acids. Here the CDR3 reads CAWSLAGRETEAFF. The DNA of the CDR3 is TGTGCCTGGAGTTTAGCTGGTCGGGAAACTGAAGCTTTCTTT.

This clone was seen a handful of times. The chain couples TRBV29-1 to TRBJ2-2; 11 bases line up with TRBD1. Germline values: CDR1 SQVTM, CDR2 ANQGSEA. This CDR3 is 14 amino acids long. V dropped 7 bases and J dropped 6; count of bases not matched to a gene: 7. Here the CDR3 DNA reads TGCAGCGCCTCTGGACAGGGGGCGTCCGGGGAGCTGTTTTTT. Its translation: CSASGQGASGELFF.

The chain is built from TRBV2 and TRBJ2-3, with a weak D call TRBD2 (6 bases). Germline values: CDR1 SNHLY, CDR2 FYNNEI. Trimming cost V 7 bases and J 3 bases, with 11 bases left between them. This CDR3 has 13 amino acids. DNA for the CDR3: TGTGCCAGCAAGGGAGGATTAACAGATACGCAGTATTTT. Translating it yields CASKGGLTDTQYF.

The CDR3 here is CAIADLGSQETQYF. The CDR3 DNA reads as TGTGCCATTGCAGATCTGGGGTCCCAAGAGACCCAGTACTTC. The V gene is TRBV10-3, the J gene TRBJ2-5; D gene unclear. V shed 9 bases and J shed 1 base, with 15 bases lying between them. CDR1 is ENHRY, CDR2 SYGVKD, per germline. This CDR3 is built from 14 residues.

The V gene is TRBV19, the J gene TRBJ2-2; 7 positions match TRBD1. Germline V lookup: CDR1 LNHDA, CDR2 SQIVND (reference sequence). There are 14 residues in the CDR3. J gave up 6 bases and V 10 bases, and 11 bases lay outside the gene matches. Written as DNA, the CDR3 is TGTGCCACAAAAGTAGGCACAGGGGCCGGGGAGCTGTTTTTT. Translation gives CATKVGTGAGELFF.

The chain couples TRBV14 to TRBJ2-5, with 9 positions matching TRBD2. The V gene end was trimmed by 2 bases and the J gene end by 1 base; junction bases not matched to a gene: 5. The CDR3 runs 16 residues. The germline gives CDR1 SGHDN, CDR2 FVKESK. The CDR3 loop reads CASSQHASGAQETQYF. The CDR3 bases are TGTGCCAGCAGCCAACACGCTAGCGGGGCCCAAGAGACCCAGTACTTC. The full variable domain, completed using reference TRBV14 and TRBJ2-5, is EAGVTQFPSHSVIEKGQTVTLRCDPISGHDNLYWYRRVMGKEIKFLLHFVKESKQDESGMPNNRFLAERTGGTYSTLKVQPAELEDSGVYFCASSQHASGAQETQYFGPGTRLLVL.